Below, 12 T cell receptor beta chains from the same sample are listed, as sequenced in a study of T cell responses to AZD1222 COVID-19 vaccine. Assay used: immunoSEQ multiplex PCR; TCRdb lists only in-frame clones, some missing. The sample shows under 170,000 clones, 75% to 95% of them seen only once. The starting material was peripheral blood, obtained 28 days after the second AZD1222 dose. These receptors all stem from an adult who received the AZD1222 COVID-19 vaccine.

This clone was observed a single time. This chain connects TRBV5-1 to TRBJ2-7; TRBD2 might be the D (6 bases). The germline gives CDR1 SGHRS, CDR2 YFSETQ. V was clipped by 0 bases and J by 2 bases, with 15 bases between them. The length of the CDR3 is 16 residues. CDR3 in amino acids: CASSLAGVAVPYEQYF. The CDR3 DNA reads TGCGCCAGCAGCTTGGCGGGTGTAGCGGTCCCCTACGAGCAGTACTTC.

The V call is TRBV12-3 or TRBV12-4, the J call TRBJ1-1; D not resolved. The CDR3 totals 12 residues. Trimming left V 3 bases short and J 12 bases short, with 14 bases between. The DNA of the CDR3 is TGTGCCAGCAGTTTTGGGCCCACGGTAACTTTCTTT. This translates into CASSFGPTVTFF.

This clone appeared a single time. The chain couples TRBV19 to TRBJ1-5, with D perhaps TRBD1 (6 bases). The CDR3 is 15 amino acids. V was shortened by 3 bases and J by 2 bases, with 11 bases between the two germline ends. Germline V gene lookup returns CDR1 LNHDA and CDR2 SQIVND (reference sequence). CDR3 loop: CASSMEGGRNQPQHF. CDR3 DNA: TGTGCCAGTAGTATGGAAGGGGGGCGCAATCAGCCCCAGCATTTT. The full variable domain, its missing parts supplied by reference TRBV19 and TRBJ1-5, is DGGITQSPKYLFRKEGQNVTLSCEQNLNHDAMYWYRQDPGQGLRLIYYSQIVNDFQKGDIAEGYSVSREKKESFPLTVTSAQKNPTAFYLCASSMEGGRNQPQHFGDGTRLSIL.

The chain employs TRBV5-1 and TRBJ1-6; 7 positions match TRBD1. This CDR3 has 14 amino acids. V lost 0 bases and J lost 10; bases outside the gene matches: 4. In germline, CDR1 is SGHRS, CDR2 YFSETQ. This CDR3 is CASSLEGANSPLHF. The CDR3 DNA reads as TGCGCCAGCAGCTTGGAGGGGGCTAACTCACCCCTCCACTTT.

The chain uses TRBV18 and TRBJ1-3; the D is unclear. Germline loops: CDR1 KGHSH, CDR2 LQKENI. V lost 6 bases and J 1 base, leaving 19 bases between the germline ends. The CDR3 is 17 amino acids. This chain's CDR3 is CASSSSDPLASGNTIYF. CDR3 in DNA: TGTGCCAGCTCCTCCTCCGACCCTTTGGCGTCTGGAAACACCATATATTTT. Looking up the rest from reference TRBV18 and TRBJ1-3 gives the full variable domain: NAGVMQNPRHLVRRRGQEARLRCSPMKGHSHVYWYRQLPEEGLKFMVYLQKENIIDESGMPKERFSAEFPKEGPSILRIQQVVRGDSAAYFCASSSSDPLASGNTIYFGEGSWLTVV.

The gene calls are TRBV29-1 and TRBJ2-7; TRBD1 is a possible D gene (5 bases). The CDR3 consists of 13 residues. Trimming stripped 7 bases from V and 0 bases from J, with 13 bases between. CDR1 and CDR2 from the germline V gene are SQVTM and ANQGSEA. This CDR3 reads CSADSPPSYEQYF. Written as DNA, the CDR3 is TGCAGCGCTGACAGCCCTCCCTCCTACGAGCAGTACTTC.

The J gene is TRBJ1-5, the V gene TRBV21-1. TRBV21-1 is labeled a pseudogene. The CDR3 is made up of 17 amino acids. The CDR3 DNA reads as TGTGCCAGCAGCAAAGGGGCTAGGCAGTATAGCAATCAGCCCCAGCATTTT. Amino acids: CASSKGARQYSNQPQHF.

The rearrangement joins TRBV5-1 to TRBJ2-1, with 10 bases matching TRBD1. CDR3 size: 16 residues. The V segment lost 4 bases and the J segment 8 bases; nucleotides outside the gene matches: 12. From germline, CDR1 is SGHRS and CDR2 YFSETQ. The CDR3 DNA reads TGCGCCAGCAGCCCAGTGGGACAGGGGAGTATTTATGAGCAGTTCTTC. Translated: CASSPVGQGSIYEQFF.

The chain uses TRBV19 and TRBJ1-5, with D maybe TRBD1 (6 bases). Per germline, CDR1 LNHDA and CDR2 SQIVND (reference sequence). V was clipped by 3 bases and J by 1 base, with 16 bases between them. The CDR3 sequence is 17 residues long. The CDR3 is CASSMATGLISNQPQHF. CDR3 DNA sequence: TGTGCCAGTAGTATGGCAACAGGGCTTATCAGCAATCAGCCCCAGCATTTT.

The chain combines TRBV27 with TRBJ2-1, with D perhaps matching TRBD2 (5 bases). Germline assignment: CDR1 MNHEY and CDR2 SMNVEV (reference sequence). V lost 4 bases and J lost 10, with 14 bases in between. This CDR3 is 13 amino acids long. CDR3 protein: CASSSPPPGEQFF. The CDR3 DNA follows: TGTGCCAGCAGTTCCCCGCCCCCGGGGGAGCAGTTCTTC.

The J gene is TRBJ2-1, the V gene TRBV5-4; no firm D call. Per germline, CDR1 SGHNT and CDR2 YYREEE (reference sequence). The CDR3 length is 16 residues. Trimming cost V 3 bases and J 0 bases, with 13 bases left between them. This CDR3 reads CASSSLTTSSYNEQFF. The CDR3, as DNA: TGTGCCAGCAGCTCCCTGACCACGAGCTCCTACAATGAGCAGTTCTTC.

Details on this clone: Other nucleotide sequences from this sample produce the same CDR3. The gene calls are TRBV5-1 and TRBJ2-5, with D unclear. Trimming pared 0 bases from V and 2 bases from J, leaving 5 bases between. This CDR3 has 13 amino acids. CDR1 is SGHRS and CDR2 is YFSETQ in the germline V gene. The CDR3 sequence: CASSLDSQETQYF. Written as DNA, the CDR3 is TGCGCCAGCAGCTTGGACTCACAAGAGACCCAGTACTTC.